This T cell receptor beta chain was obtained from a study of cytomegalovirus exposure and HLA in healthy donors. CDR1 and CDR2 from the germline V gene are SGHTA and FQGTGA. V was pared by 4 bases and J by 5 bases, with 2 bases of the junction left unmatched. The CDR3 is 13 residues long. With respect to this clone: Its matching antigen is unknown.

General study findings and limits: Most TCR sequences were rare, but some public TCRs occurred in many donors. For TCR beta chains, V- and J-gene trimming was later linked to a missense DCLRE1C variant.

The PCR ran on 60 Vbeta and 13 Jbeta primers. Assay used: immunoSEQ multiplex PCR; TCRdb lists only in-frame clones, some missing. The sample lists nearly 200,000 clones, roughly 77% occurring once. The sequence was obtained from a male donor in good health and CMV-seropositive. The chain combines TRBV7-3 with TRBJ1-5; 7 bases match TRBD1. The source material was PBMCs. CDR3 in DNA: TGTGCCAGCAGCTCCGACAGGGATCAGCCCCAGCATTTT. Residues: CASSSDRDQPQHF. The entire variable domain, with the rest obtained from reference TRBV7-3 and TRBJ1-5, is as follows: GAGVSQTPSNKVTEKGKYVELRCDPISGHTALYWYRQSLGQGPEFLIYFQGTGAADDSGLPNDRFFAVRPEGSVSTLKIQRTERGDSAVYLCASSSDRDQPQHFGDGTRLSIL.